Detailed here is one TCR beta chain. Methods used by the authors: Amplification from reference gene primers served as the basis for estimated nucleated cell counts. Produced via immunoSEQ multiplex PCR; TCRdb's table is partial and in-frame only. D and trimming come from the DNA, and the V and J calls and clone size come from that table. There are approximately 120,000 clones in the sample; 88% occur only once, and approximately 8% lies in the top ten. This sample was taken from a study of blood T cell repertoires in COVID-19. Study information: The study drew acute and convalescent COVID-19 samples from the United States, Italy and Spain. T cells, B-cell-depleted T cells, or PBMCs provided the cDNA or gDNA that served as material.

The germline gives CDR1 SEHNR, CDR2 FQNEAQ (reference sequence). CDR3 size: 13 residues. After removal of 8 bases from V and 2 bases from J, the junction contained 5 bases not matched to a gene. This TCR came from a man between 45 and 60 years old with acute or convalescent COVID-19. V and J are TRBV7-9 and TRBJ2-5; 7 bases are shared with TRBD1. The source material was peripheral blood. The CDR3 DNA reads TGTGCCAGCCGCAGGGGGAGTCAAGAGACCCAGTACTTC. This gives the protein CASRRGSQETQYF.